These 9 T cell receptor beta chains were all obtained from the same sample, sequenced in a study of identical twins. TCRdb analysed the 5' RACE reads with MiXCR anew, one entry per CDR3 protein. The data contain around 230,000 distinct CDR3 sequences, roughly a tenth of them singletons. Sequencing was performed on memory (CD45RO+) T cells sorted from blood. The receptors originated from a woman aged 18 to 35 in good health.

This clonotype was picked up many times. The chain employs TRBV14 and TRBJ2-1; the match to TRBD1 covers 8 bases. Germline CDR1 SGHDN, CDR2 FVKESK. The CDR3 sequence is 18 residues long. V dropped 5 bases and J dropped 4; count of bases not matched to a gene: 16. The CDR3, as DNA: TGTGCCAGCAGCAAGGGGGACAGGAGGGGCCCCGAGTACAATGAGCAGTTCTTC. It specifies CASSKGDRRGPEYNEQFF.

This clonotype was recorded a few times. This chain links TRBV28 with TRBJ2-7; D may be TRBD2 (6 bases). Germline V lookup: CDR1 MDHEN, CDR2 SYDVKM. This CDR3 has 14 amino acids. Trimming shortened V by 6 bases and J by 0 bases, and 12 bases separated the two germline ends. The CDR3: CASRSSDSSYEQYF. The CDR3 DNA reads TGTGCCAGCAGGTCTAGCGATAGCTCCTACGAGCAGTACTTC.

This clonotype was observed many times. V and J are TRBV3-1 and TRBJ1-2; possible D gene TRBD1, 5 bases. Germline values: CDR1 LGHDT, CDR2 YNNKEL (reference sequence). This CDR3 has 15 residues. Trimming cost V 2 bases and J 3 bases, with 13 bases left between them. CDR3 in amino acids: CASSQQPRGDYGYTF. The CDR3 DNA sequence: TGTGCCAGCAGCCAACAACCGAGGGGAGACTATGGCTACACCTTC.

The rearrangement joins TRBV25-1 to TRBJ2-3; D is uncertain. Germline CDR1 is MGHDK and CDR2 is SYGVNS. V dropped 4 bases and J dropped 7 bases, with 9 bases sitting between them. This CDR3 comprises 12 residues. In nucleotides, the CDR3 is TGTGCCAGCAGTGGGCCACAGTATACGCAGTATTTT. The encoded protein is CASSGPQYTQYF.

This clonotype came up a few times. The DNA of the CDR3 is TGTGCCAGCAGCTTCCGCCGTAATCAGCCCCAGCATTTT. This codes for CASSFRRNQPQHF. This rearrangement joins TRBV7-2 to TRBJ1-5, with D uncertain. The CDR3 is 13 amino acids. Trimming removed 3 bases from V and 4 bases from J, with 7 bases in between. Germline CDR1 SGHTA, CDR2 FQGNSA. The full variable domain, in which reference TRBV7-2 and TRBJ1-5 provide the parts outside the CDR3, is GAGVSQSPSNKVTEKGKDVELRCDPISGHTALYWYRQSLGQGLEFLIYFQGNSAPDKSGLPSDRFSAERTGGSVSTLTIQRTQQEDSAVYLCASSFRRNQPQHFGDGTRLSIL.

The sample holds a few counts of this clonotype. The rearrangement links TRBV10-3 to TRBJ2-1; 12 bases are shared with TRBD2. Germline V lookup: CDR1 ENHRY, CDR2 SYGVKD. Trimming took 8 bases from V and 5 from J; bases not matched to a gene: 19. The CDR3 loop spans 19 amino acids. This CDR3 reads CAIGGLPSGRAIFHNEQFF. The CDR3 nucleotides read TGTGCCATCGGGGGGCTGCCTAGCGGGAGGGCCATTTTCCACAATGAGCAGTTCTTC.

This clonotype was seen only a few times. The rearrangement links TRBV2 to TRBJ2-1; the match to TRBD2 covers 7 bases. This CDR3 spans 13 amino acids. V shed 5 bases, J shed 10 bases, and the junction held 8 bases outside the gene matches. CDR1 SNHLY and CDR2 FYNNEI come from the germline V gene. The CDR3 is CASSSGATSEQFF. The DNA for the CDR3 is TGTGCCAGCAGTAGCGGGGCTACAAGCGAGCAGTTCTTC.

In this sample, this clonotype turned up a few times. The gene calls are TRBV7-8 and TRBJ2-3; a weak D match, TRBD2 (5 bases). The V gene lost 5 bases and the J gene lost 5 bases, with 14 bases spanning the gap. The CDR3 runs to 14 residues. Germline V gene sequence: CDR1 SGHVS, CDR2 FQNEAQ. CDR3 coding DNA: TGTGCCAGCAGCCACACCGACTACGGAGATACGCAGTATTTT. This encodes CASSHTDYGDTQYF.

J is TRBJ2-7 and V is TRBV12-3 or TRBV12-4; D is ambiguous. V lost 4 bases and J lost 2, with 9 bases in between. The CDR3 covers 13 residues. Here the CDR3 reads CASSWGGTYEQYF. The CDR3 DNA reads as TGTGCCAGCAGTTGGGGTGGAACCTACGAGCAGTACTTC.